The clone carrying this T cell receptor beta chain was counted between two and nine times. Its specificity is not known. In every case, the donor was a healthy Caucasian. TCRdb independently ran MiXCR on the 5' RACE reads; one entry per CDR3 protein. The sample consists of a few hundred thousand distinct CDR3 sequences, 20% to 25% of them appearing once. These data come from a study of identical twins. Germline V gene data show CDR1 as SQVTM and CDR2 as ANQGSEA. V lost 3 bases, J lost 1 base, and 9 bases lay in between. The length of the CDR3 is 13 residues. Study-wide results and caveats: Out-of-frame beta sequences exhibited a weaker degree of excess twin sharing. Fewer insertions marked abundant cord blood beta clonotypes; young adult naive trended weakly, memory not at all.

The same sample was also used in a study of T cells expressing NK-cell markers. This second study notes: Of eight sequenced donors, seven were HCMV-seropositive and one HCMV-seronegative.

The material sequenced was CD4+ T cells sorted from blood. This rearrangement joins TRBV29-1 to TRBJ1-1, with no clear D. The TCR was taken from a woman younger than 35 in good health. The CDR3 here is CSVEEDRNTEAFF. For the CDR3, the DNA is TGCAGCGTTGAGGAAGATCGGAACACTGAAGCTTTCTTT.